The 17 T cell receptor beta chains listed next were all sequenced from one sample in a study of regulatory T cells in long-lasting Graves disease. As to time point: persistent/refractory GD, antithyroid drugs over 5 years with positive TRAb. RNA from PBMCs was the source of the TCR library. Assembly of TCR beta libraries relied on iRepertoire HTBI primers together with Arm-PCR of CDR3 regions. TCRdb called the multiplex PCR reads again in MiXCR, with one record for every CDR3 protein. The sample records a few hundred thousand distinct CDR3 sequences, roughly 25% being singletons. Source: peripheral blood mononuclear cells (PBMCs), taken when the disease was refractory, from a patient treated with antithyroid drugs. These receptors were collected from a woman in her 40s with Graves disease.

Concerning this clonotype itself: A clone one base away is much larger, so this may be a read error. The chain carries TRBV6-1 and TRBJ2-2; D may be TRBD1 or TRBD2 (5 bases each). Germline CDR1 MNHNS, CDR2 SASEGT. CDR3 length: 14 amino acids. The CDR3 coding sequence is TGTGCCAGCAGTCGATACAGGAACACCGGGGAGCCGTTTTTT. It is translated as CASSRYRNTGEPFF.

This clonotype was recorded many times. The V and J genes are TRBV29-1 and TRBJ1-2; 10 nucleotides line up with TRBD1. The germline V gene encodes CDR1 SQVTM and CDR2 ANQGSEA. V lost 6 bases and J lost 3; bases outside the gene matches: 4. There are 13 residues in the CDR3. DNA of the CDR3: TGCAGCGTCTCCGGGACAGGGGACTATGGCTACACCTTC. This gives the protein CSVSGTGDYGYTF.

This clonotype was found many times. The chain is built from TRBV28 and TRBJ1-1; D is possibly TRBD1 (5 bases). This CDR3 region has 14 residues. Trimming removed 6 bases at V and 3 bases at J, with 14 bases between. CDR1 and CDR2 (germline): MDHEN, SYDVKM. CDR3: CASSFSGTHTEAFF. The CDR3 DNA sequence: TGTGCCAGCAGCTTTTCCGGGACCCACACTGAAGCTTTCTTT. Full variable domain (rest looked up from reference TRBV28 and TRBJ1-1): DVKVTQSSRYLVKRTGEKVFLECVQDMDHENMFWYRQDPGLGLRLIYFSYDVKMKEKGDIPEGYSVSREKKERFSLILESASTNQTSMYLCASSFSGTHTEAFFGQGTRLTVV.

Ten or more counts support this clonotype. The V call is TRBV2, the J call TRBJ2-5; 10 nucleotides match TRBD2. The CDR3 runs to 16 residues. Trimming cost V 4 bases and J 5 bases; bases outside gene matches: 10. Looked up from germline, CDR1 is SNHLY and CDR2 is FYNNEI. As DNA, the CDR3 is TGTGCCAGCAGTGTGCCGCTAGCGGGAGATCCTGAGACCCAGTACTTC. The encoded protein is CASSVPLAGDPETQYF. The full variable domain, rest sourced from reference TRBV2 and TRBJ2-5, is EPEVTQTPSHQVTQMGQEVILRCVPISNHLYFYWYRQILGQKVEFLVSFYNNEISEKSEIFDDQFSVERPDGSNFTLKIRSTKLEDSAMYFCASSVPLAGDPETQYFGPGTRLLVL.

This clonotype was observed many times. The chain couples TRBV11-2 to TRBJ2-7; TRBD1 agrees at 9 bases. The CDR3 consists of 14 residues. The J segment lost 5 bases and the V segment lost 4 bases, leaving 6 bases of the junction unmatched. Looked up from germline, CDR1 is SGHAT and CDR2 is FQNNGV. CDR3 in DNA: TGTGCCAGCAGCTCCTACAGGGGGCTCGACGAGCAGTACTTC. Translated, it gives CASSSYRGLDEQYF.

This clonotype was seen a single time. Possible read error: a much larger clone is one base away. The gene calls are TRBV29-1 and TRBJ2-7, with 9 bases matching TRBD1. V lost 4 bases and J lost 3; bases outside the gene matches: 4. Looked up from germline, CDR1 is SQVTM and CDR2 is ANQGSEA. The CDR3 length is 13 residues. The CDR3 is CSVARDRDYEQYF. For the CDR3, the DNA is TGCAGCGTTGCCAGGGACAGGGACTACGAGCAGTACTTC.

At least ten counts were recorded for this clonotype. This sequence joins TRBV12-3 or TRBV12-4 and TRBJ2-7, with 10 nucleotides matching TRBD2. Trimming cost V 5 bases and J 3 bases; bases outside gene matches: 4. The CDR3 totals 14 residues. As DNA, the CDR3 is TGTGCCAGCAGTATCGGGACTAGCGACTACGAGCAGTACTTC. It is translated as CASSIGTSDYEQYF.

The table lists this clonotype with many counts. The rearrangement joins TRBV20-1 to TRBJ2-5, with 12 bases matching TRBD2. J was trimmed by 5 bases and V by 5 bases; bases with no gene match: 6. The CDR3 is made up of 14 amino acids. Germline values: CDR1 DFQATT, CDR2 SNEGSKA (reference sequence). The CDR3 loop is CSAGRLAGVETQYF. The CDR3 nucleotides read TGCAGTGCTGGGAGACTAGCGGGAGTTGAGACCCAGTACTTC.

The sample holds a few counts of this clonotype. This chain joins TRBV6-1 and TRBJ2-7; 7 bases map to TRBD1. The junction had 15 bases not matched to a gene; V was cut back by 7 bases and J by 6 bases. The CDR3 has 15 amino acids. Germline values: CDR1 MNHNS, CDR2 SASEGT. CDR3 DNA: TGTGCCAGCATTAGAACCTTTACAGGGGACGGCGAGCAGTACTTC. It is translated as CASIRTFTGDGEQYF.

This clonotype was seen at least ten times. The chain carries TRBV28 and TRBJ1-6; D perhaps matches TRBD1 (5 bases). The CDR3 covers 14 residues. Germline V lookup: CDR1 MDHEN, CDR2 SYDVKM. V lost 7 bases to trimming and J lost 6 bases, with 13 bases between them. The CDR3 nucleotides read TGTGCCAGCACTACACGGGGCGGTAATTCACCCCTCCACTTT. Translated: CASTTRGGNSPLHF.

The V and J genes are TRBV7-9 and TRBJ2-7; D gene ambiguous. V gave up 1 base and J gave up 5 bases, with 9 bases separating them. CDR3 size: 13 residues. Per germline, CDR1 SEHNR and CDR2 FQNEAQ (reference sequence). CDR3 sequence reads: CASSLGAFNEQYF. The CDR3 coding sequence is TGTGCCAGCAGCTTAGGAGCGTTCAACGAGCAGTACTTC.

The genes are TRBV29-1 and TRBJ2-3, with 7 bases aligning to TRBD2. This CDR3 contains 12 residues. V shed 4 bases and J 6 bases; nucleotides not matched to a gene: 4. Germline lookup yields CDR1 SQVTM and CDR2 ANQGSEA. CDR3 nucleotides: TGCAGCGTTGTTGCGGGGGACGATACGCAGTATTTT. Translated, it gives CSVVAGDDTQYF.

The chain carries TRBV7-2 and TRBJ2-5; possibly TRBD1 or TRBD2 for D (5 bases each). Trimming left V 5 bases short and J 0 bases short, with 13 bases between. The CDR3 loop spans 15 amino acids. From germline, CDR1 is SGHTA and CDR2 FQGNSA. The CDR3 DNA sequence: TGTGCCAGCAGCACGCCCGGGGCAGACCAAGAGACCCAGTACTTC. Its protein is CASSTPGADQETQYF. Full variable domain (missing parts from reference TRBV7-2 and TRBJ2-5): GAGVSQSPSNKVTEKGKDVELRCDPISGHTALYWYRQSLGQGLEFLIYFQGNSAPDKSGLPSDRFSAERTGGSVSTLTIQRTQQEDSAVYLCASSTPGADQETQYFGPGTRLLVL.

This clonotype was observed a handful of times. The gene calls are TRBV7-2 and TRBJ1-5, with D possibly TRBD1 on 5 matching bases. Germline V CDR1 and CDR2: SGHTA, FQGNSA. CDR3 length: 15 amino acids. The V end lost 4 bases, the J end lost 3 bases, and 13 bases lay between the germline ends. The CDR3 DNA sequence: TGTGCCAGCAGCTCCGTCCAGGGTACCAATCAGCCCCAGCATTTT. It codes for CASSSVQGTNQPQHF.

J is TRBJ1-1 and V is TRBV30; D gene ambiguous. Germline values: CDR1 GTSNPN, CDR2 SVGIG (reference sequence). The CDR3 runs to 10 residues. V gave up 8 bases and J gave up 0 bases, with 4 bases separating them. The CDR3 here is CALLNTEAFF. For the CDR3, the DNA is TGTGCCCTTCTGAACACTGAAGCTTTCTTT.

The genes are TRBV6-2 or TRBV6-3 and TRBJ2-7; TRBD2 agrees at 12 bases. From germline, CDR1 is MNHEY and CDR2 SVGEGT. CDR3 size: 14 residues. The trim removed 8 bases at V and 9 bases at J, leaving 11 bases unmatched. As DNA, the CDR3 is TGTGCCAGCGCACCGACTAGCGGGAGTTATGGGCAGTACTTC. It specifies CASAPTSGSYGQYF.

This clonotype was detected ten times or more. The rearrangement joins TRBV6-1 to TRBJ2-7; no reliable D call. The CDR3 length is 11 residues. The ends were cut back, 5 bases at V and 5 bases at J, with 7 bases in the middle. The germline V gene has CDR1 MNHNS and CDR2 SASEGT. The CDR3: CASSRYDEQYF. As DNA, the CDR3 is TGTGCCAGCAGTCGGTATGACGAGCAGTACTTC.